These 30 T cell receptor beta chains originate from one sample sequenced in a study of blood T cell repertoires in COVID-19. Generated by immunoSEQ multiplex PCR, the TCRdb table keeps only in-frame clones and is missing some. This sample yields some 97,000 clones, of which around 88% are seen a single time; roughly 4.7% belongs to the top ten. Material for sequencing was peripheral blood. These receptors were taken from a human donor in a cohort sampled during active COVID-19.

The CDR3 loop is CATYRSGTTDTQYF. CDR3 nucleotides: TGTGCCACCTACCGCTCGGGAACGACAGATACGCAGTATTTT. The rearrangement joins TRBV28 to TRBJ2-3; perhaps TRBD2 as D (5 bases). Germline-derived CDR1 and CDR2 are MDHEN and SYDVKM. The CDR3 has 14 amino acids. V was trimmed by 10 bases and J by 3 bases, leaving 17 bases between them.

The gene calls are TRBV7-2 and TRBJ2-1; D perhaps matches TRBD1 (6 bases). The CDR3 totals 12 residues. CDR1 is SGHTA and CDR2 is FQGNSA in the germline V gene. V was shortened by 11 bases and J by 9 bases, with 17 bases between the two germline ends. The CDR3 is CASRVGATEQFF. Written as DNA, the CDR3 is TGTGCCTCCAGGGTGGGGGCAACTGAGCAGTTCTTC.

Turning to this clone: A junction end diverges from the germline sequence, so it may reflect a read error. This chain uses TRBV5-4 with TRBJ2-7; 8 positions agree with TRBD1. In germline, CDR1 is SGHNT, CDR2 YYREEE (reference sequence). The CDR3 extends over 12 amino acids. The CDR3 DNA reads TGTGCCAGCAGCTTGGATCAGGGGGCTTCATTCTTC. Protein product: CASSLDQGASFF.

The J gene is TRBJ1-2, the V gene TRBV6-5; D gene uncertain. V lost 6 bases and J 8 bases, leaving 22 bases between the germline ends. Per the germline V gene, CDR1 is MNHEY and CDR2 is SVGAGI. The CDR3 extends over 15 amino acids. The CDR3 loop reads CASSPQGWGAEGYTF. The CDR3 coding sequence is TGTGCCAGCAGCCCCCAAGGGTGGGGAGCGGAGGGCTACACCTTC.

CDR3 in amino acids: CASRLSSGNYNEQFF. The CDR3 DNA reads as TGTGCCAGCAGATTAAGTAGCGGGAACTACAATGAGCAGTTCTTC. The chain recombines TRBV6-5 with TRBJ2-1; TRBD2 matches 8 bases. The CDR3 contains 15 residues. From germline, CDR1 is MNHEY and CDR2 SVGAGI. Losses at the gene ends were 6 bases for V and 3 bases for J; bases not matched to a gene: 7.

This clone has a handful of counts. The J gene is TRBJ1-4, the V gene TRBV6-5, with D maybe TRBD1 (5 bases). The CDR3 is made up of 14 amino acids. Germline lookup yields CDR1 MNHEY and CDR2 SVGAGI. V shed 6 bases and J shed 3 bases, with 11 bases lying between them. CDR3 sequence: CASRRDGSNEKLFF. CDR3 DNA sequence: TGTGCCAGCAGGCGGGACGGATCTAATGAAAAACTGTTTTTT.

This chain joins TRBV24-1 and TRBJ2-1; 11 bases are shared with TRBD2. Trimming removed 5 bases from V and 8 bases from J; junction bases left unmatched: 10. CDR3 length: 16 residues. Germline V gene data show CDR1 as KGHDR and CDR2 as SFDVKD. CDR3 amino acids: CATSGTSGFSAYEQFF. The DNA of the CDR3 is TGTGCCACCAGTGGGACTAGCGGGTTTTCGGCGTATGAGCAGTTCTTC.

This clone was observed a handful of times. The chain links TRBV5-6 to TRBJ2-7, with TRBD1 as a possible D gene (6 bases). Trimming removed 4 bases from V and 0 bases from J, with 11 bases in between. The germline gives CDR1 SGHDT, CDR2 YYEEEE. The CDR3 covers 14 residues. The CDR3 nucleotides read TGTGCCAGCAGCAGGACAGTAAGCTCCTACGAGCAGTACTTC. It encodes CASSRTVSSYEQYF.

The CDR3 DNA reads as TGTGCCAGCAGCGCGGACAGCTCTGGAAACACCATATATTTT. Amino acids: CASSADSSGNTIYF. The chain links TRBV9 to TRBJ1-3, with a weak D call TRBD1 (6 bases). Trimming left V 3 bases short and J 0 bases short, with 7 bases between. This CDR3 spans 14 amino acids. Per germline, CDR1 SGDLS and CDR2 YYNGEE.

The rearrangement joins TRBV3-1 (or the pseudogene TRBV3-2) to TRBJ2-1; the D gene is possibly TRBD2 (5 bases). Germline V gives CDR1 LGHDT, CDR2 YNNKEL (reference sequence). The CDR3 sequence is 17 residues long. The V gene lost 0 bases and the J gene lost 4 bases, with 16 bases spanning the gap. The CDR3 loop reads CASSQDTKEGLYNEQFF. The DNA for the CDR3 is TGTGCCAGCAGCCAAGATACAAAGGAAGGACTTTACAATGAGCAGTTCTTC.

The V call is TRBV4-3, the J call TRBJ2-1; a weak D match, TRBD2 (5 bases). The ends were cut back, 3 bases at V and 8 bases at J, with 17 bases in the middle. CDR3 length: 15 residues. The germline gives CDR1 LGHNA, CDR2 YSLEER. CDR3 loop: CASSHMGAKSYEQFF. The CDR3 nucleotides read TGCGCCAGCAGCCACATGGGAGCGAAGAGCTATGAGCAGTTCTTC.

The V gene is TRBV7-2, the J gene TRBJ1-6; no reliable D call. The CDR3 spans 14 residues. Germline CDR1 is SGHTA and CDR2 is FQGNSA. V shed 2 bases and J shed 6 bases, with 8 bases lying between them. The CDR3 reads CASSLWNSNSPLHF. CDR3 DNA sequence: TGTGCCAGCAGCTTATGGAACAGTAATTCACCCCTCCACTTT. Full variable domain (outside the CDR3, taken from reference TRBV7-2 and TRBJ1-6): GAGVSQSPSNKVTEKGKDVELRCDPISGHTALYWYRQSLGQGLEFLIYFQGNSAPDKSGLPSDRFSAERTGGSVSTLTIQRTQQEDSAVYLCASSLWNSNSPLHFGNGTRLTVT.

This clone was seen just once. V is TRBV3-1 (or the pseudogene TRBV3-2) and J is TRBJ2-1, with 12 positions matching TRBD2. The V segment lost 0 bases and the J segment 8 bases; nucleotides outside the gene matches: 14. The CDR3 covers 19 residues. Germline V gene sequence: CDR1 LGHDT, CDR2 YNNKEL (reference sequence). The CDR3 nucleotides are TGTGCCAGCAGCCAAGACCCTAGCGGGAGGGCCGTGAGGGGCCATGAGCAGTTCTTC. Amino acids: CASSQDPSGRAVRGHEQFF.

The chain employs TRBV27 and TRBJ2-7; 7 bases align to TRBD2. Germline assignment: CDR1 MNHEY and CDR2 SMNVEV (reference sequence). The CDR3 spans 14 residues. Trimming removed 5 bases from V and 2 bases from J; junction bases left unmatched: 6. The CDR3 region has the DNA TGTGCCAGCAGTCTCAAGGGACTAACCTACGAGCAGTACTTC. Amino acid sequence: CASSLKGLTYEQYF.

The V and J genes are TRBV27 and TRBJ1-1, with D tentatively TRBD1 (6 bases). The CDR3 covers 13 residues. V was clipped by 4 bases and J by 1 base, with 7 bases between them. Germline values: CDR1 MNHEY, CDR2 SMNVEV (reference sequence). CDR3 sequence reads: CASSYRANTEAFF. The CDR3 nucleotides read TGTGCCAGCAGTTACAGGGCGAACACTGAAGCTTTCTTT.

The chain is built from TRBV28 and TRBJ1-4, with D possibly matching TRBD1 (5 bases). Germline CDR1 MDHEN, CDR2 SYDVKM. V shed 8 bases and J shed 1 base, with 11 bases lying between them. CDR3 length equals 14 residues. CDR3 loop: CASHGAGTNEKLFF. The DNA of the CDR3 is TGTGCCAGCCATGGGGCAGGAACTAATGAAAAACTGTTTTTT.

This chain links TRBV27 with TRBJ2-2, with 11 bases fitting TRBD1. With 2 bases clipped from V and 4 bases from J, the junction kept 6 bases outside the gene matches. Germline-derived CDR1 and CDR2 are MNHEY and SMNVEV (reference sequence). The CDR3 covers 17 residues. The CDR3 loop is CASSLGTGQGVTGELFF. The DNA of the CDR3 is TGTGCCAGCAGTTTAGGGACGGGACAGGGGGTCACCGGGGAGCTGTTTTTT.

This clone was counted once. The chain joins TRBV6-5 to TRBJ2-7; D ambiguous. V was trimmed by 7 bases and J by 0 bases, leaving 13 bases between them. Per the germline V gene, CDR1 is MNHEY and CDR2 is SVGAGI. The CDR3 sequence is 14 residues long. The CDR3 DNA sequence: TGTGCCAGCAAATCCCGACTGAGCTCCTACGAGCAGTACTTC. Translation gives CASKSRLSSYEQYF.

V and J are TRBV28 and TRBJ2-7, with D possibly TRBD2 on 7 matching bases. CDR1 and CDR2 (germline): MDHEN, SYDVKM. Trimming stripped 1 base from V and 0 bases from J, with 22 bases between. The CDR3 is made up of 19 amino acids. CDR3 in amino acids: CASSLFFSVRGAFSYEQYF. CDR3 in DNA: TGTGCCAGCAGTTTATTCTTCTCCGTTCGGGGGGCTTTCTCCTACGAGCAGTACTTC.

The rearrangement joins TRBV2 to TRBJ2-1; TRBD2 matches 7 bases. CDR1 and CDR2 (germline): SNHLY, FYNNEI. The CDR3 is 15 amino acids. V shed 4 bases and J 0 bases; nucleotides not matched to a gene: 3. Written as DNA, the CDR3 is TGTGCCAGCAGTGTCGGGGGGAGCTCCTACAATGAGCAGTTCTTC. This codes for CASSVGGSSYNEQFF.

The chain employs TRBV5-4 and TRBJ2-3; TRBD2 agrees at 12 bases. The CDR3 runs 15 residues. J was trimmed by 2 bases and V by 5 bases; bases with no gene match: 3. Germline CDR1 and CDR2: SGHNT and YYREEE (reference sequence). The CDR3 loop reads CASSRTSGDTDTQYF. CDR3 coding DNA: TGTGCCAGCAGTCGGACTAGCGGGGACACAGATACGCAGTATTTT.

The chain employs TRBV18 and TRBJ2-7, with 8 bases aligning to TRBD1. In germline, CDR1 is KGHSH, CDR2 LQKENI. V shed 6 bases, J shed 5 bases, and the junction held 9 bases outside the gene matches. The CDR3 has 14 amino acids. The CDR3 nucleotides are TGTGCCAGCTCTCTGCTGGACAGGGCGGACGAGCAGTACTTC. Translation gives CASSLLDRADEQYF.

The rearrangement links TRBV19 to TRBJ2-2; possible D gene TRBD2, 5 bases. Germline CDR1 is LNHDA and CDR2 is SQIVND (reference sequence). V shed 5 bases and J shed 6 bases, with 10 bases lying between them. CDR3 size: 13 residues. In nucleotides, the CDR3 is TGTGCCAGTAGTCCCACGGGGTCCGGGGAGCTGTTTTTT. Translated: CASSPTGSGELFF.

The chain has TRBV19 and TRBJ1-1, with TRBD1 as a possible D gene (5 bases). V dropped 6 bases and J dropped 4 bases, with 12 bases sitting between them. Germline CDR1 LNHDA, CDR2 SQIVND (reference sequence). This CDR3 has 13 residues. The CDR3 loop is CASRPAGGTEAFF. As DNA, the CDR3 is TGTGCCAGTAGACCGGCGGGGGGCACTGAAGCTTTCTTT.

The chain combines TRBV7-9 with TRBJ1-1; possibly TRBD1 for D (6 bases). Trimming cost V 0 bases and J 4 bases, with 12 bases left between them. CDR1 and CDR2 (germline): SEHNR, FQNEAQ (reference sequence). CDR3 length equals 15 residues. CDR3 coding DNA: TGTGCCAGCAGCTTAGCGGGTAAAGGGGGCACTGAAGCTTTCTTT. This gives the protein CASSLAGKGGTEAFF.

CDR3 protein: CASSYEGGGDTQYF. CDR3 bases: TGTGCCAGCAGTTATGAGGGGGGGGGAGATACGCAGTATTTT. The chain is built from TRBV6-6 and TRBJ2-3; maybe TRBD2 (7 bases). V lost 3 bases and J 5 bases, leaving 12 bases between the germline ends. Germline values: CDR1 MNHNY, CDR2 SVGAGI (reference sequence). This CDR3 spans 14 amino acids.

This clone was seen once. The same CDR3 also results from other DNA sequences found in this sample. CDR3 in amino acids: CASSQDLAGLNTGELFF. CDR3 nucleotide sequence: TGTGCCAGCAGCCAAGATCTAGCGGGACTAAACACCGGGGAGCTGTTTTTT. The chain couples TRBV3-1 (or the pseudogene TRBV3-2) to TRBJ2-2; the match to TRBD2 covers 9 bases. There are 17 residues in the CDR3. From germline, CDR1 is LGHDT and CDR2 YNNKEL (reference sequence). The V segment lost 0 bases and the J segment 2 bases; nucleotides outside the gene matches: 4.

The gene calls are TRBV4-2 and TRBJ2-1; D is uncertain. This CDR3 contains 15 residues. V was shortened by 5 bases and J by 4 bases, with 15 bases between the two germline ends. Germline loops: CDR1 LGHNA, CDR2 YNFKEQ. This CDR3 reads CASSEPGSPYNEQFF. The CDR3 bases are TGTGCCAGCAGCGAGCCGGGTTCTCCTTACAATGAGCAGTTCTTC.

To note about this clone: A read error may be the cause here, since a much bigger clone is one base away. This chain uses TRBV11-3 with TRBJ2-1; 11 bases are shared with TRBD2. This CDR3 comprises 15 residues. Per germline, CDR1 SGHNT and CDR2 YENEEA. Trimming removed 5 bases from V and 0 bases from J; junction bases left unmatched: 0. CDR3 amino acids: CASSTSGSSYNEQFF. The DNA of the CDR3 is TGTGCCAGCAGCACTAGCGGGAGCTCCTACAATGAGCAGTTCTTC.

The V and J genes are TRBV6-2 or TRBV6-3 and TRBJ2-7; D gene uncertain. The length of the CDR3 is 16 residues. CDR1 MNHEY and CDR2 SVGEGT come from the germline V gene. The germline V and J ends were trimmed by 0 bases and 0 bases, with 12 bases remaining between them. The CDR3 loop reads CASSYSGLAASYEQYF. The DNA for the CDR3 is TGTGCCAGCAGTTACTCCGGGTTAGCAGCCTCCTACGAGCAGTACTTC.